The text below deals with one T cell receptor (beta chain). As processed by the authors: Amplifying reference gene primers gave estimates of nucleated cell counts. Here immunoSEQ multiplex PCR was the method, and the copy in TCRdb shows in-frame clones only, minus some. The V and J calls and clone size come from that table; D and trimming were worked out from the DNA. The data contain fewer than 180,000 clones, about 86% of them singletons. These data belong to a study of blood T cell repertoires in COVID-19. About the research overall: Researchers got acute and convalescent COVID-19 samples from the United States, Italy and Spain. Sample material is recorded as cDNA or gDNA derived from T cells, B-cell-depleted T cells, or PBMCs.

The CDR3 consists of 14 residues. Germline loops: CDR1 SGHRS, CDR2 YFSETQ. Trimming cost V 6 bases and J 5 bases, with 16 bases left between them. The specimen sequenced was peripheral blood. The rearrangement links TRBV5-1 to TRBJ2-3, with D tentatively TRBD2 (7 bases). This clonotype was sampled from a man aged 65-85 years with acute or convalescent COVID-19. The CDR3 region has the DNA TGCGCCAGCACGAAGGGGGGGGGCGTAGATACGCAGTATTTT. This gives the protein CASTKGGGVDTQYF.